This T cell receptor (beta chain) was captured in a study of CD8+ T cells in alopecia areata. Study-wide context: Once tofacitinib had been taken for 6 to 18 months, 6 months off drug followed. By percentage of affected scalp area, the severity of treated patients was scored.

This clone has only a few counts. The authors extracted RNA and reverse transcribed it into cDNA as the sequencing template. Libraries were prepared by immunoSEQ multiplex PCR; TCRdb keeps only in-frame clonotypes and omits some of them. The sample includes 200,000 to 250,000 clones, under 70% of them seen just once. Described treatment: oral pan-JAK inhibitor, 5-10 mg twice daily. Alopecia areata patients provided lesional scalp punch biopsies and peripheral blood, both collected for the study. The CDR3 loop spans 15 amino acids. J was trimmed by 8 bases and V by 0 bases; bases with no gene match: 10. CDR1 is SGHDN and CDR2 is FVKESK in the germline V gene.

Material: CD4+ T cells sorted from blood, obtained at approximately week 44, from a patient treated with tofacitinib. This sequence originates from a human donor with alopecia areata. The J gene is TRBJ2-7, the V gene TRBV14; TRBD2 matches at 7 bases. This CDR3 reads CASSQDRMAGRKQYF. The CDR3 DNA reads TGTGCCAGCAGCCAAGATCGCATGGCCGGGAGGAAGCAGTACTTC. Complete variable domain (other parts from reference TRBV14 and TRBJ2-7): EAGVTQFPSHSVIEKGQTVTLRCDPISGHDNLYWYRRVMGKEIKFLLHFVKESKQDESGMPNNRFLAERTGGTYSTLKVQPAELEDSGVYFCASSQDRMAGRKQYFGPGTRLTVT.